Presented here are 11 T cell receptor beta chains from one specimen sequenced in a study of T-cell reconstitution after alpha-beta-depleted transplantation in children. Preparation of the TCRbeta library involved a method that used unique molecular identifiers. In TCRdb, the PCR reads were re-called with MiXCR into one record per CDR3 protein. The table has 250,000 to 300,000 distinct CDR3 sequences, about 9.5% seen once. The starting material was PBMCs, obtained before TCRalphabeta/CD19-depleted stem cell transplant. The source of these receptors is a boy under two years old with acute myeloid leukemia, due to receive a stem cell transplant.

The V gene is TRBV12-3 or TRBV12-4, the J gene TRBJ1-1; D might be TRBD1 (5 bases). CDR3 length equals 15 residues. V lost 2 bases and J lost 1, with 11 bases in between. CDR3 region: CASSLPTRGNTEAFF. CDR3 DNA: TGTGCCAGCAGTTTACCGACGAGGGGGAACACTGAAGCTTTCTTT.

This chain links TRBV5-5 with TRBJ2-2, with a tentative D call TRBD2 (6 bases). From germline, CDR1 is SGHKS and CDR2 YYEKEE (reference sequence). The CDR3 sequence is 16 residues long. Trimming cost V 4 bases and J 4 bases, with 17 bases left between them. Written as DNA, the CDR3 is TGTGCCAGCAGCGGAGGGGCCGAGAAGATCACCGGGGAGCTGTTTTTT. Its translation is CASSGGAEKITGELFF.

This sequence joins TRBV5-1 and TRBJ2-2; weak D call: TRBD1 (5 bases). This CDR3 has 15 amino acids. Germline V CDR1 and CDR2: SGHRS, YFSETQ. The V end lost 2 bases, the J end lost 2 bases, and 10 bases lay between the germline ends. The CDR3, as DNA: TGCGCCAGCAGCTTATTGGACACCAACACCGGGGAGCTGTTTTTT. Amino acids: CASSLLDTNTGELFF. Complete variable domain (other parts from reference TRBV5-1 and TRBJ2-2): KAGVTQTPRYLIKTRGQQVTLSCSPISGHRSVSWYQQTPGQGLQFLFEYFSETQRNKGNFPGRFSGRQFSNSRSEMNVSTLELGDSALYLCASSLLDTNTGELFFGEGSRLTVL.

The rearrangement uses TRBV11-2 and TRBJ2-1, with 12 bases fitting TRBD2. The junction had 7 bases not matched to a gene; V was cut back by 1 base and J by 0 bases. The CDR3 has 19 residues. Germline CDR1 SGHAT, CDR2 FQNNGV. In DNA form, the CDR3 reads TGTGCCAGCAGCTTAGGTCTCCTAGCGGGAGGGCCCTCCTACAATGAGCAGTTCTTC. Amino acids: CASSLGLLAGGPSYNEQFF. Supplemented by reference TRBV11-2 and TRBJ2-1, the full variable domain reads EAGVAQSPRYKIIEKRQSVAFWCNPISGHATLYWYQQILGQGPKLLIQFQNNGVVDDSQLPKDRFSAERLKGVDSTLKIQPAKLEDSAVYLCASSLGLLAGGPSYNEQFFGPGTRLTVL.

This rearrangement joins TRBV20-1 to TRBJ1-4, with D possibly TRBD1 on 5 matching bases. The CDR3 length is 13 residues. V shed 3 bases and J shed 8 bases, with 13 bases lying between them. Germline CDR1 reads DFQATT; CDR2 reads SNEGSKA (reference sequence). The CDR3 nucleotides are TGCAGTGCTAGTTCCGGGGCCTTCGAAAAACTGTTTTTT. It yields the protein CSASSGAFEKLFF.

V gene TRBV6-5 combines with J gene TRBJ2-1; tentative D call: TRBD2 (6 bases). CDR1 is MNHEY, CDR2 SVGAGI, per germline. V lost 1 base, J lost 6 bases, and 19 bases lay in between. The CDR3 has 17 amino acids. As DNA, the CDR3 is TGTGCCAGCAGTTACTTCGGAGGGTGGGGACCCTCCAATGAGCAGTTCTTC. It encodes CASSYFGGWGPSNEQFF.

In this sample, this clonotype turned up many times. The rearrangement links TRBV12-3 or TRBV12-4 to TRBJ2-5, with a possible D match to TRBD2 (6 bases). This CDR3 is built from 17 residues. V was pared by 6 bases and J by 3 bases, with 23 bases between. CDR3 sequence reads: CASSQKAPGGTEETQYF. DNA of the CDR3: TGTGCCAGCAGCCAAAAAGCCCCCGGAGGGACTGAAGAGACCCAGTACTTC.

V gene TRBV27 combines with J gene TRBJ2-3, with D possibly being TRBD2 (6 bases). CDR1 is MNHEY and CDR2 is SMNVEV in the germline V gene (reference sequence). With 4 bases removed from V and 1 base from J, the gap between germline ends came to 12 bases. This CDR3 is 15 amino acids long. DNA of the CDR3: TGTGCCAGCAGTTCCCGACTAGATCGCACAGATACGCAGTATTTT. This gives the protein CASSSRLDRTDTQYF.

This clonotype was seen repeatedly, ten times or more. This chain uses TRBV28 with TRBJ2-2; D is unclear. Trimming removed 3 bases from V and 4 bases from J, with 6 bases in between. The germline gives CDR1 MDHEN, CDR2 SYDVKM. The CDR3 runs to 13 residues. Here the CDR3 DNA reads TGTGCCAGCAGTTTCCAAGCCACCGGGGAGCTGTTTTTT. Its translation is CASSFQATGELFF.

This clonotype came up many times. The genes are TRBV5-6 and TRBJ2-1; D is possibly TRBD2 (6 bases). This CDR3 spans 14 amino acids. Germline V gene lookup returns CDR1 SGHDT and CDR2 YYEEEE. V was trimmed by 2 bases and J by 9 bases, leaving 15 bases between them. CDR3 region: CASSFLRDVSEQFF. The CDR3 DNA reads TGTGCCAGCAGCTTTTTGCGGGATGTCAGTGAGCAGTTCTTC. The full variable domain, its missing parts supplied by reference TRBV5-6 and TRBJ2-1, is DAGVTQSPTHLIKTRGQQVTLRCSPKSGHDTVSWYQQALGQGPQFIFQYYEEEERQRGNFPDRFSGHQFPNYSSELNVNALLLGDSALYLCASSFLRDVSEQFFGPGTRLTVL.

This clonotype was recorded at least ten times. The chain links TRBV2 to TRBJ2-7; tentative D call: TRBD2 (5 bases). Germline V lookup: CDR1 SNHLY, CDR2 FYNNEI. Between the trimmed V and J ends, which lost 2 bases and 5 bases, there was a span of 10 bases. CDR3 length: 13 residues. CDR3 loop: CASSEMRVDEQYF. The CDR3 DNA reads as TGTGCCAGCAGTGAAATGAGGGTCGACGAGCAGTACTTC.